The entry below gives a single T cell receptor beta chain sequence along with its context. Losses at the gene ends were 9 bases for V and 1 base for J; bases not matched to a gene: 12. CDR1 and CDR2 (germline): WNHNN, SYGVQD (reference sequence). CDR3 length: 17 amino acids. Sequenced by immunoSEQ multiplex PCR; TCRdb stores in-frame clones only, minus some. The sample carries 210,000 or so clones, roughly four fifths recorded once. The data belong to a study of blood T cell repertoires in COVID-19. Turning to the study itself: COVID-19 samples from acute and convalescent phases originated in the United States, Italy and Spain.

Material: peripheral blood. The chain couples TRBV10-1 to TRBJ1-5; 10 nucleotides line up with TRBD1. This clonotype originated in a woman aged 40 to 49 with acute or convalescent COVID-19. Here the CDR3 DNA reads TGCGCCAGTCACGGAGGGACAGGGGAATTAAGCAATCAGCCCCAGCATTTT. Amino acid sequence: CASHGGTGELSNQPQHF.